The following is a T cell receptor beta chain sequence with its context. As yet, its antigen is unknown. Looked up from germline, CDR1 is SNHLY and CDR2 is FYNNEI. The CDR3 covers 15 residues. Trimming cost V 6 bases and J 2 bases, with 15 bases left between them. Using immunoSEQ multiplex PCR, the repertoire was profiled, and TCRdb retains in-frame clones only, with some absent. Of under 200,000 clones in the sample, roughly 90% were seen once. The sample is drawn from a study of T cell responses to AZD1222 COVID-19 vaccine. Broader study findings: Donor demographics were predominantly white British with a female majority; clonal diversity may be underestimated. Baseline seropositivity occurred in only 5 or 6 AZD1222 recipients.

The receptor comes from an adult who received the AZD1222 COVID-19 vaccine. The J gene is TRBJ2-3, the V gene TRBV2; D ambiguous. Material: peripheral blood, obtained 28 days after the second AZD1222 dose. The CDR3 here is CASRKTPTFTDTQYF. CDR3 coding DNA: TGTGCCAGCAGGAAGACACCAACCTTCACAGATACGCAGTATTTT.